Reported below is one TCR beta chain. Its cognate antigen is unknown. The PCR employed 60 Vbeta primers together with 13 Jbeta primers. How the authors handled the data: The count from a later analysis was 79 million or so unique TCR beta chains, some 12 million of them shared. Libraries were prepared by immunoSEQ multiplex PCR; TCRdb keeps only in-frame clonotypes and omits some of them. The V and J calls and clone size are taken from that table; D and trimming were inferred from the DNA. The sample holds about 170,000 clones, over 80% seen once. This sample is drawn from a study of cytomegalovirus exposure and HLA in healthy donors. V was cut by 3 bases and J by 5 bases, with 7 bases left in between. This CDR3 comprises 11 residues. Germline values: CDR1 SQVTM, CDR2 ANQGSEA. Regarding the study as a whole: Analysis performed later found roughly 17,000 TCR beta sequences associated with HLA alleles at 0.05 false discovery rate. Among TCR sequences, most were rare, though some public TCRs appeared in many donors. CMV serostatus stood as the only immune exposure information on hand.

The source is a boy younger than 10 in good health and CMV-seronegative. The chain is built from TRBV29-1 and TRBJ1-2; D may be TRBD1 (6 bases). The sample taken for sequencing was PBMCs. In nucleotides, the CDR3 is TGCAGCGTTGACGGGACATATGGCTACACCTTC. Translating it yields CSVDGTYGYTF.